There are many counts of the clone carrying this T cell receptor beta chain. The sample comes from a study of prognosis after radiotherapy for stage I lung cancer. Study-wide background: Participants consisted of stage I non-small cell lung cancer patients, who were enrolled between 2018 and January 2019.

Unmatched junction bases numbered 22, after V lost 5 bases and J lost 7 bases. The CDR3 sequence is 20 residues long. Genomic DNA served as the source from which two-round multiplex PCR generated TCR beta CDR3 amplicons. Primers (each specific to one TRBV or TRBJ gene) were used in first-round PCR. TCRdb analysed the multiplex PCR reads with MiXCR anew, one entry per CDR3 protein. The repertoire includes 30,000 to 40,000 distinct CDR3 sequences, less than 25% of them detected once, and less than 30% sits in the top ten. The sequence derives from a donor aged 50 or older with non-small cell lung cancer. The sequences come from PBMCs, collected before or after stereotactic body radiation therapy (not recorded which). V and J are TRBV12-3 or TRBV12-4 and TRBJ2-7; 14 nucleotides line up with TRBD2. The CDR3 DNA is TGTGCCAGCAGTCATCGAGGGACTTTGGGACTAGCGGGAGTGGGGAGAGAGCAGTACTTC. Translated, it gives CASSHRGTLGLAGVGREQYF.